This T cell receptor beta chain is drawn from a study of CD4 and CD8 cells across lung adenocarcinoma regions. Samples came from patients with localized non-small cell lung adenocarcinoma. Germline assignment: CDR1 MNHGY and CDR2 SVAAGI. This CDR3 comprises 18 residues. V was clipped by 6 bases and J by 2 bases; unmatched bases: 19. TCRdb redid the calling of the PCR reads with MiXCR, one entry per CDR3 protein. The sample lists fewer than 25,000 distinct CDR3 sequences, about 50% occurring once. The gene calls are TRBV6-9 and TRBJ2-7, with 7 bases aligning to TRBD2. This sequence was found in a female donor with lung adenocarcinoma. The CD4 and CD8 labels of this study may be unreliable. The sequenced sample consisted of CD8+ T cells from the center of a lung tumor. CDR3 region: CASRRETSRREVPYEQYV. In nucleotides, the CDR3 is TGTGCCAGCAGGCGGGAGACTAGTAGACGTGAGGTCCCCTACGAGCAGTACGTC.